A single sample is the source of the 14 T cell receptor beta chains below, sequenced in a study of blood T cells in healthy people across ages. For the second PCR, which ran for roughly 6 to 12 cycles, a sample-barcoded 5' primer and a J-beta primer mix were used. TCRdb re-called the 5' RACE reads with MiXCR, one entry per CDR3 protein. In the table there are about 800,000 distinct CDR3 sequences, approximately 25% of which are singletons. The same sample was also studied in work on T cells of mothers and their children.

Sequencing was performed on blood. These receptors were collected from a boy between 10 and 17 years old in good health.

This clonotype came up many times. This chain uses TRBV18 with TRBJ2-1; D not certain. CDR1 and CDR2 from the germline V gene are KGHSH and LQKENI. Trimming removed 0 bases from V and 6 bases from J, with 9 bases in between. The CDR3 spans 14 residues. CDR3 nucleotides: TGTGCCAGCTCACCACCTGACATTGTCAATGAGCAGTTCTTC. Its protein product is CASSPPDIVNEQFF.

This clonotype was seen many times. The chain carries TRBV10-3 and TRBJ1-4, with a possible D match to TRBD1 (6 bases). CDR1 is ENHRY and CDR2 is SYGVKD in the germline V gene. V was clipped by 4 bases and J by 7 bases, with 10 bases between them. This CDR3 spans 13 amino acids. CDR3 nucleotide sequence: TGTGCCATCAGTGCAACAGGGACTGAAAAACTGTTTTTT. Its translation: CAISATGTEKLFF.

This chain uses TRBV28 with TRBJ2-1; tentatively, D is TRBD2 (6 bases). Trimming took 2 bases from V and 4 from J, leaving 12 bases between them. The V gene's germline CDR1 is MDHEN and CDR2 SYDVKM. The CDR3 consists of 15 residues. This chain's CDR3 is CASSLLLAGYNEQFF. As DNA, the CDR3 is TGTGCCAGCAGTTTACTTCTGGCGGGATACAATGAGCAGTTCTTC. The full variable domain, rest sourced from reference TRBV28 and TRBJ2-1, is DVKVTQSSRYLVKRTGEKVFLECVQDMDHENMFWYRQDPGLGLRLIYFSYDVKMKEKGDIPEGYSVSREKKERFSLILESASTNQTSMYLCASSLLLAGYNEQFFGPGTRLTVL.

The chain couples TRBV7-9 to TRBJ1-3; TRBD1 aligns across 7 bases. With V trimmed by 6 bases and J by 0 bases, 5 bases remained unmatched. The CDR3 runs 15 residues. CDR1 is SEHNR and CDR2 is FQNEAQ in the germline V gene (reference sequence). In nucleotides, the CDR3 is TGTGCCAGCAGTTCGACAGGGAGCTCTGGAAACACCATATATTTT. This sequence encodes CASSSTGSSGNTIYF.

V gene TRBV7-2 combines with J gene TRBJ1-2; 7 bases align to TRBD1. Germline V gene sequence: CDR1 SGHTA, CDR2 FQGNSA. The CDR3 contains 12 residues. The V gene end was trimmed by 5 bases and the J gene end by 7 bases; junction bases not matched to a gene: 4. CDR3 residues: CASSRQGSGYTF. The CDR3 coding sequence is TGTGCCAGCAGCAGACAGGGTAGTGGCTACACCTTC.

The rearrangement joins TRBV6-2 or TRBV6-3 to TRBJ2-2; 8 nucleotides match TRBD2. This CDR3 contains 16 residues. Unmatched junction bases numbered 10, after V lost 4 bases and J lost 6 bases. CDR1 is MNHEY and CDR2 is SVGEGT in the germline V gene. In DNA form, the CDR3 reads TGTGCCAGCAGTTTCCGGATAGACGGGGGGGCCGGGGAGCTGTTTTTT. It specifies CASSFRIDGGAGELFF.

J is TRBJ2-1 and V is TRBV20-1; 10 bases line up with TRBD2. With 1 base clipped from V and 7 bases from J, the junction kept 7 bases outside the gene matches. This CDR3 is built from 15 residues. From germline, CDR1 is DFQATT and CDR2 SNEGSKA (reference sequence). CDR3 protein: CSARAPLAGANEQFF. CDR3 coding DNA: TGCAGTGCTAGAGCTCCCCTAGCGGGAGCTAATGAGCAGTTCTTC.

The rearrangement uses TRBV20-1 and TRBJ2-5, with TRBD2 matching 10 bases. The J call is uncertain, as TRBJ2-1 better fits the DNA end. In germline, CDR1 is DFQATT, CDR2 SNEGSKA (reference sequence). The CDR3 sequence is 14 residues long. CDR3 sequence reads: CSASTSGTRNEQFF. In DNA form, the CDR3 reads TGCAGTGCTTCTACTAGCGGGACCCGCAATGAGCAGTTCTTC.

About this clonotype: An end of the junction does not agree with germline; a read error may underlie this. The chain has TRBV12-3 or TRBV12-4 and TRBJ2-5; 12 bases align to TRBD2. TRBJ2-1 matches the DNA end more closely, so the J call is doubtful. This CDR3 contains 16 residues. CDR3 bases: TGTGCCGGCAGTCCACGACTAGCGGGAGTGTTTAATGAGCAGTTCTTC. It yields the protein CAGSPRLAGVFNEQFF.

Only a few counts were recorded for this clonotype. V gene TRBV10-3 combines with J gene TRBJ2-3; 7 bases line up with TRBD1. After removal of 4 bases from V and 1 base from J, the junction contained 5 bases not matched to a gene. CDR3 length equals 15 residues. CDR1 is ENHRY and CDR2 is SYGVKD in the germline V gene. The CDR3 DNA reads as TGTGCCATCAGTGGTGAGGGGGCCCGCACAGATACGCAGTATTTT. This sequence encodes CAISGEGARTDTQYF.

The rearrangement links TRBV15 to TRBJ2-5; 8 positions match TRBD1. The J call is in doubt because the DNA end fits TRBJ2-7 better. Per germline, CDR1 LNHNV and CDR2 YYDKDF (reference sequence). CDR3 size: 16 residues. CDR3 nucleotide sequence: TGTGCCACCAGCAGGATGGACAGGGATCTGCCCTACGAGCAGTACTTC. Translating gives CATSRMDRDLPYEQYF.

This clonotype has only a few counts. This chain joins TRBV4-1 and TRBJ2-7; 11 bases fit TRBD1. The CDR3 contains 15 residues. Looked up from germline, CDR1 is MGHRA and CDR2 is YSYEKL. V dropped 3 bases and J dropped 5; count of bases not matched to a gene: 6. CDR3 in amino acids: CASSQGDRGFDEQYF. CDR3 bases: TGCGCCAGCAGCCAGGGGGACAGGGGGTTCGACGAGCAGTACTTC.

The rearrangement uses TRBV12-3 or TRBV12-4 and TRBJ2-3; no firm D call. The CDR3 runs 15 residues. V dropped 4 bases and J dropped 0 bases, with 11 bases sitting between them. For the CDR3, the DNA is TGTGCCAGCAGTTCCTTCCCTCCTAGCACAGATACGCAGTATTTT. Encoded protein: CASSSFPPSTDTQYF.

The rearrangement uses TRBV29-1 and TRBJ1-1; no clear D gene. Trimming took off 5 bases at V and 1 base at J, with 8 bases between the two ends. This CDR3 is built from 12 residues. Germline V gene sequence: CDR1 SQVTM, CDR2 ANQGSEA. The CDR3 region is CSVIRQNTEAFF. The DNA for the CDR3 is TGCAGCGTTATAAGACAGAACACTGAAGCTTTCTTT.